This passage covers 8 T cell receptor beta chains from one sample sequenced in a study of blood T cell repertoires in COVID-19. The assay was immunoSEQ multiplex PCR, and TCRdb's table has in-frame clones only and misses some. The repertoire holds 120,000 to 150,000 clones, approximately 85% seen once, with over 2.5% in the top ten. Input material: peripheral blood. All receptors derive from a man aged 45-65 years with acute or convalescent COVID-19.

The genes are TRBV27 and TRBJ2-7; 12 bases are a match to TRBD2. Losses at the gene ends were 5 bases for V and 0 bases for J; bases not matched to a gene: 5. The CDR3 totals 16 residues. Germline V gene sequence: CDR1 MNHEY, CDR2 SMNVEV (reference sequence). CDR3 nucleotides: TGTGCCAGCAGTCCGCTGACTAGCGGGAGCTCCTACGAGCAGTACTTC. It translates to CASSPLTSGSSYEQYF.

The chain combines TRBV7-9 with TRBJ2-3; TRBD2 aligns across 14 bases. CDR1 and CDR2 from the germline V gene are SEHNR and FQNEAQ (reference sequence). The CDR3 covers 16 residues. V was pared by 7 bases and J by 2 bases, with 5 bases of the junction left unmatched. The CDR3 spells CASTLGLAGDTDTQYF. CDR3 in DNA: TGTGCCAGCACCCTGGGACTAGCGGGGGACACAGATACGCAGTATTTT.

The chain is built from TRBV6-1 and TRBJ1-1; D is unclear. Trimming left V 1 base short and J 4 bases short, with 13 bases between. Germline lookup yields CDR1 MNHNS and CDR2 SASEGT. The CDR3 totals 15 residues. CDR3 in amino acids: CASSEGWAGSTEAFF. In nucleotides, the CDR3 is TGTGCCAGCAGTGAAGGGTGGGCGGGGAGCACTGAAGCTTTCTTT.

This sequence joins TRBV2 and TRBJ1-4, with D hard to call. The CDR3 runs 12 residues. The germline V and J ends were trimmed by 6 bases and 7 bases, with 9 bases remaining between them. CDR1 SNHLY and CDR2 FYNNEI come from the germline V gene. The CDR3 protein is CASSGSFEKLFF. The CDR3 coding sequence is TGTGCCAGCAGCGGTAGTTTTGAAAAACTGTTTTTT.

The chain joins TRBV11-2 to TRBJ2-7; 7 bases align to TRBD1. V lost 4 bases to trimming and J lost 3 bases; unmatched junction nucleotides: 3. CDR1 SGHAT and CDR2 FQNNGV come from the germline V gene. This CDR3 spans 13 amino acids. The chain's CDR3 is CASSSGDSYEQYF. In DNA form, the CDR3 reads TGTGCCAGCAGCTCTGGGGACAGCTACGAGCAGTACTTC. The full variable domain, its missing parts supplied by reference TRBV11-2 and TRBJ2-7, is EAGVAQSPRYKIIEKRQSVAFWCNPISGHATLYWYQQILGQGPKLLIQFQNNGVVDDSQLPKDRFSAERLKGVDSTLKIQPAKLEDSAVYLCASSSGDSYEQYFGPGTRLTVT.

The rearrangement links TRBV5-1 to TRBJ1-5; 7 positions agree with TRBD1. The CDR3 consists of 18 residues. Germline V gene data show CDR1 as SGHRS and CDR2 as YFSETQ. J was trimmed by 2 bases and V by 1 base; bases with no gene match: 12. In nucleotides, the CDR3 is TGCGCCAGCAGCTTGCATCCTTATCAGGGGGAGGGCAATCAGCCCCAGCATTTT. It specifies CASSLHPYQGEGNQPQHF. Combining the CDR3 with reference TRBV5-1 and TRBJ1-5 gives the whole variable domain KAGVTQTPRYLIKTRGQQVTLSCSPISGHRSVSWYQQTPGQGLQFLFEYFSETQRNKGNFPGRFSGRQFSNSRSEMNVSTLELGDSALYLCASSLHPYQGEGNQPQHFGDGTRLSIL.

The gene calls are TRBV12-3 or TRBV12-4 and TRBJ1-5, with a tentative D call TRBD1 (5 bases). The CDR3 totals 13 residues. V was shortened by 2 bases and J by 5 bases, with 7 bases between the two germline ends. The CDR3 sequence: CASSLRGHQPQHF. Here the CDR3 DNA reads TGTGCCAGCAGTTTAAGGGGTCATCAGCCCCAGCATTTT.

The chain couples TRBV15 to TRBJ1-2, with unresolved D. CDR1 LNHNV and CDR2 YYDKDF come from the germline V gene (reference sequence). CDR3 length: 16 residues. V shed 0 bases and J shed 4 bases, with 15 bases lying between them. The CDR3 DNA is TGTGCCACCAGCAGAGATGTCTCACTACGGTTCTATGGCTACACCTTC. This translates into CATSRDVSLRFYGYTF. Full variable domain (missing parts from reference TRBV15 and TRBJ1-2): DAMVIQNPRYQVTQFGKPVTLSCSQTLNHNVMYWYQQKSSQAPKLLFHYYDKDFNNEADTPDNFQSRRPNTSFCFLDIRSPGLGDTAMYLCATSRDVSLRFYGYTFGSGTRLTVV.